This T cell receptor (beta chain) was sequenced during a study of T cell changes during pregnancy in multiple sclerosis. Germline V gene lookup returns CDR1 SGHRS and CDR2 YFSETQ. J was trimmed by 4 bases and V by 2 bases; bases with no gene match: 2. The CDR3 consists of 13 residues. Sequencing used immunoSEQ multiplex PCR; TCRdb keeps in-frame clones, though not all of them. The sample shows tens of thousands of clones, over 75% of them seen only once. The clonotype was recovered from a female donor in good health, enrolled as a control in a pregnancy study. V usage is TRBV5-1 and J usage is TRBJ2-5; TRBD1 aligns across 7 bases. The source material was CD4+ T cells from peripheral blood mononuclear cells, sampled in the third trimester of pregnancy. CDR3 bases: TGCGCCAGCAGCTTCGACAGGGTAGAGACCCAGTACTTC. Translated: CASSFDRVETQYF.